This record concerns one TCR beta chain sequence. Uncontrolled infection, other autoimmune disease, pregnancy or lactation excluded patients. Each 10 ml fresh peripheral blood draw supplied the PBMCs. This sample is drawn from a study of T cells in Graves' hyperthyroidism and ophthalmopathy. The source material, RNA transcripts, was used to amplify TCR beta CDR3 regions. HTBI primers were the set used in a first-round RT-PCR of the TCR CDR3. TCRdb passed the multiplex PCR reads through MiXCR, listing each CDR3 protein once. The repertoire holds about 380,000 distinct CDR3 sequences, with approximately 18% as singletons. The germline CDR1 and CDR2 sequences are WNHNN and SYGVQD (reference sequence). The CDR3 runs to 17 residues. V was cut by 3 bases and J by 2 bases, with 18 bases left in between.

The sample comprised blood. The chain joins TRBV10-1 to TRBJ2-3; D is possibly TRBD1 (6 bases). The TCR comes from a man in his late teens or twenties with Graves' ophthalmopathy. CDR3 amino acids: CASSDTSLGDNTDTQYF. The DNA for the CDR3 is TGCGCCAGCAGTGACACCTCCCTAGGGGACAACACAGATACGCAGTATTTT.